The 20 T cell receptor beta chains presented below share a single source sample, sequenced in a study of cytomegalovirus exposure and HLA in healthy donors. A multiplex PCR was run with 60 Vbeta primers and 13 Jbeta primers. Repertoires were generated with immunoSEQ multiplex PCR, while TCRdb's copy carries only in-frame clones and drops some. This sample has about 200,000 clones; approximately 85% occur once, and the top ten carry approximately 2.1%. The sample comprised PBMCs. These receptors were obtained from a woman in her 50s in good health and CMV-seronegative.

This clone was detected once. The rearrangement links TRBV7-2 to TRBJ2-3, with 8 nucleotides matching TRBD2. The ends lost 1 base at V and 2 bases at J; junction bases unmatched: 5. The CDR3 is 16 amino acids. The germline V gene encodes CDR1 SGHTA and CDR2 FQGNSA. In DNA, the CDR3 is TGTGCCAGCAGCTTAGTAGCGGGAACCACCACAGATACGCAGTATTTT. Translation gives CASSLVAGTTTDTQYF.

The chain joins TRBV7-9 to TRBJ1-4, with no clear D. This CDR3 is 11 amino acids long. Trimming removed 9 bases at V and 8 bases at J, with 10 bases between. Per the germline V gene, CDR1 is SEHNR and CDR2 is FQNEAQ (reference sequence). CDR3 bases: TGTGCCAGTCAGAGGGAGGAAAAACTGTTTTTT. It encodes CASQREEKLFF.

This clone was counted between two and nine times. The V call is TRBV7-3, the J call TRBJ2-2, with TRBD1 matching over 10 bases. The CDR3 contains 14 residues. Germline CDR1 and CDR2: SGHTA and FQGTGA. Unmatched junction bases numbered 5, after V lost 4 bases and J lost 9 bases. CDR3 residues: CASSSDRGSWELFF. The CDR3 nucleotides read TGTGCCAGCAGCTCGGACAGGGGGTCGTGGGAGCTGTTTTTT.

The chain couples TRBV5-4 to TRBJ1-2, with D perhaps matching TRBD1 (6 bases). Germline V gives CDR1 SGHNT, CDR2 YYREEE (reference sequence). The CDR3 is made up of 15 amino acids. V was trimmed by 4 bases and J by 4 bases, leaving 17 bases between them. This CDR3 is CASSPGTPSLYGYTF. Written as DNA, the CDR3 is TGTGCCAGCAGCCCAGGGACACCAAGCCTCTATGGCTACACCTTC.

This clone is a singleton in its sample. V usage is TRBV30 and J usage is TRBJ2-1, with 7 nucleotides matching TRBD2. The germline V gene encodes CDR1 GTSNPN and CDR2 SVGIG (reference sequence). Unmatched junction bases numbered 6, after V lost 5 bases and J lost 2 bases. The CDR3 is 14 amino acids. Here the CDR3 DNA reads TGTGCCTGGGGGAGGGGCGGCACCTACAATGAGCAGTTCTTC. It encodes CAWGRGGTYNEQFF.

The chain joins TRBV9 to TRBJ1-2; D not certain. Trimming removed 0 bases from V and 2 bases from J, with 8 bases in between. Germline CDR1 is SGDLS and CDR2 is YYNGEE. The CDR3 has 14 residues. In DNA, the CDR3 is TGTGCCAGCAGCGTAGAAGGAGGCAACTATGGCTACACCTTC. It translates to CASSVEGGNYGYTF.

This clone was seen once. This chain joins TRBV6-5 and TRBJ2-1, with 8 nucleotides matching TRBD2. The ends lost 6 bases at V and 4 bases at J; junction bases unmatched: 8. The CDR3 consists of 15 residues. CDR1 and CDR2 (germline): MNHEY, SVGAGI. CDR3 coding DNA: TGTGCCAGCAGCCCAGGGACTAGAGGTTACAATGAGCAGTTCTTC. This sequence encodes CASSPGTRGYNEQFF.

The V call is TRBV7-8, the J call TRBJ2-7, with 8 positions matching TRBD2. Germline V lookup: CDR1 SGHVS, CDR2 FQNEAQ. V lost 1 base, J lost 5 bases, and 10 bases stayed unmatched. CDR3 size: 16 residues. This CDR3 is CASSLEVAGGRNEQYF. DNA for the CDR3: TGTGCCAGCAGCTTAGAGGTGGCGGGAGGACGGAACGAGCAGTACTTC.

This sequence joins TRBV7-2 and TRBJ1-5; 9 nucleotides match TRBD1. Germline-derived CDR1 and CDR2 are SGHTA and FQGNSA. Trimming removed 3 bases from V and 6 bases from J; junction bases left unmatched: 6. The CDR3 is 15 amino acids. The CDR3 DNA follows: TGTGCCAGCAGCTTGAGGACAGGGGCGGTTCAGCCCCAGCATTTT. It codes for CASSLRTGAVQPQHF.

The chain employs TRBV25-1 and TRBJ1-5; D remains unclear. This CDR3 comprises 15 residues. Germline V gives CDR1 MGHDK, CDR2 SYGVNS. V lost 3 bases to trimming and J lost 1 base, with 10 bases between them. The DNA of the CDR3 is TGTGCCAGCAGTGATGGACTTCGGAGCAATCAGCCCCAGCATTTT. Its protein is CASSDGLRSNQPQHF.

The DNA for the CDR3 is TGTGCCAGCAGTCCCGTCCGGCCAGGTCGCGGGAGTAACTATGGCTACACCTTC. This sequence encodes CASSPVRPGRGSNYGYTF. J is TRBJ1-2 and V is TRBV28; the D is unclear. The V gene lost 5 bases and the J gene lost 1 base, with 23 bases spanning the gap. Germline assignment: CDR1 MDHEN and CDR2 SYDVKM. This CDR3 has 18 residues.

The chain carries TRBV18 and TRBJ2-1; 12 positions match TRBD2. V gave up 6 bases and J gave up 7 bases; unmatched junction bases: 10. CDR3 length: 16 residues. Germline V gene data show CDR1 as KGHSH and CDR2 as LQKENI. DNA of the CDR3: TGTGCCAGCTCTCCCGGACTAGCGGGACCAGATAATGAGCAGTTCTTC. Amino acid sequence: CASSPGLAGPDNEQFF.

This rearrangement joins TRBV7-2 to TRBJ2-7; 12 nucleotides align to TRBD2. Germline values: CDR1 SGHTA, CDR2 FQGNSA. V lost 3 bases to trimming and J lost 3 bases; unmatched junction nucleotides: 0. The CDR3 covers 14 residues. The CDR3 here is CASSLGLAGYEQYF. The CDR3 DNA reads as TGTGCCAGCAGCTTGGGACTAGCGGGCTACGAGCAGTACTTC.

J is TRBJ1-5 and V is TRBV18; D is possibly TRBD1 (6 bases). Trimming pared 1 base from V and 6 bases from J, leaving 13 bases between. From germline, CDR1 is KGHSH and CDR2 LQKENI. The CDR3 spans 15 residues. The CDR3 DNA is TGTGCCAGCTCACCACTTAAACAGGGAGCTCAGCCCCAGCATTTT. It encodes CASSPLKQGAQPQHF. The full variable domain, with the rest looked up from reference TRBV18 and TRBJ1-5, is NAGVMQNPRHLVRRRGQEARLRCSPMKGHSHVYWYRQLPEEGLKFMVYLQKENIIDESGMPKERFSAEFPKEGPSILRIQQVVRGDSAAYFCASSPLKQGAQPQHFGDGTRLSIL.

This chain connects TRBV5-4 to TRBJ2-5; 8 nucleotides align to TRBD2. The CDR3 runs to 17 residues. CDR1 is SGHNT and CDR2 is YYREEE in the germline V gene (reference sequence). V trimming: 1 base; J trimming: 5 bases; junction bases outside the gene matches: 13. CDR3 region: CASSLSSSGRSVETQYF. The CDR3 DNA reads TGTGCCAGCAGCTTGTCTTCTAGCGGGCGGAGCGTGGAGACCCAGTACTTC.

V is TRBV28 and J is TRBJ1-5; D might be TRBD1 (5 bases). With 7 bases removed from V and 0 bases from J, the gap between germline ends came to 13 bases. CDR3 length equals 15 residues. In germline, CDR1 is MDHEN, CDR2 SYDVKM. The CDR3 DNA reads TGTGCCAGCACCCTGACAGTTTATAGCAATCAGCCCCAGCATTTT. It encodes CASTLTVYSNQPQHF.

CDR3 in DNA: TGTGCCAGCAGGGGGAGGGGGTTCTCCTACAATGAGCAGTTCTTC. Protein: CASRGRGFSYNEQFF. The chain uses TRBV6-5 and TRBJ2-1, with D maybe TRBD2 (7 bases). Germline values: CDR1 MNHEY, CDR2 SVGAGI. The CDR3 runs to 15 residues. Trimming pared 6 bases from V and 0 bases from J, leaving 12 bases between.

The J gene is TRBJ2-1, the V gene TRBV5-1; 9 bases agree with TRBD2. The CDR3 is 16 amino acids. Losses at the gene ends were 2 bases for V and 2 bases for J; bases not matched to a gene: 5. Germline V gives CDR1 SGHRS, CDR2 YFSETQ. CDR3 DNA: TGCGCCAGCAGCTTCATAGCGGGAGCAACCTACAATGAGCAGTTCTTC. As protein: CASSFIAGATYNEQFF. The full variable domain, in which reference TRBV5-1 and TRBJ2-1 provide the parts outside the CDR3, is KAGVTQTPRYLIKTRGQQVTLSCSPISGHRSVSWYQQTPGQGLQFLFEYFSETQRNKGNFPGRFSGRQFSNSRSEMNVSTLELGDSALYLCASSFIAGATYNEQFFGPGTRLTVL.

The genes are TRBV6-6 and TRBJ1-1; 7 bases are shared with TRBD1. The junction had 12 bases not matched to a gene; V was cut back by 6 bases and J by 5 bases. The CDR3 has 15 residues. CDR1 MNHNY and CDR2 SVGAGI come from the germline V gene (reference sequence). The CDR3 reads CASSQFRDRGTEAFF. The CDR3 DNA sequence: TGTGCCAGCAGCCAATTCCGGGACAGAGGGACTGAAGCTTTCTTT.

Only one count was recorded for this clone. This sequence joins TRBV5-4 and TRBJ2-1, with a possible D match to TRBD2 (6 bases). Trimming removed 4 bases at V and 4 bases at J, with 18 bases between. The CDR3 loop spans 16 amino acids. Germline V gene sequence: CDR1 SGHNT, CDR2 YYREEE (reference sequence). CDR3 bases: TGTGCCAGCAGCCCGACTAGGGCCCCCACATACAATGAGCAGTTCTTC. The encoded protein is CASSPTRAPTYNEQFF.